The next 30 T cell receptor beta chains were all read from a single sample in a study of blood T cell repertoires in COVID-19. Data came from immunoSEQ multiplex PCR; TCRdb stores just in-frame clones and leaves some out. The table shows 200,000 or so clones, with approximately 91% occurring only once. Sequencing input: peripheral blood. These receptors were obtained from a man aged 45-60 years with COVID-19, enrolled during active disease.

V usage is TRBV18 and J usage is TRBJ2-2; 9 bases map to TRBD1. The ends lost 1 base at V and 6 bases at J; junction bases unmatched: 9. Germline V gene lookup returns CDR1 KGHSH and CDR2 LQKENI. The CDR3 loop spans 17 amino acids. The CDR3 reads CASSPQTGGSTAGELFF. The CDR3 nucleotides are TGTGCCAGCTCACCACAAACAGGGGGCTCAACCGCCGGGGAGCTGTTTTTT.

J is TRBJ2-5 and V is TRBV29-1, with TRBD1 matching 8 bases. From germline, CDR1 is SQVTM and CDR2 ANQGSEA. Germline trimming cut 6 bases from V and 3 bases from J; bases unmatched to any gene: 3. The CDR3 covers 12 residues. Written as DNA, the CDR3 is TGCAGCGTAACGACAGGGGAAGAGACCCAGTACTTC. Translation gives CSVTTGEETQYF.

This clone was observed a single time. J is TRBJ2-5 and V is TRBV6-4; 9 nucleotides align to TRBD2. In germline, CDR1 is MRHNA, CDR2 SNTAGT. After removal of 5 bases from V and 1 base from J, the junction contained 5 bases not matched to a gene. The CDR3 is 15 amino acids. The CDR3 sequence: CASSRAGGPQETQYF. The CDR3 bases are TGTGCCAGCAGTCGAGCGGGGGGCCCCCAAGAGACCCAGTACTTC.

The chain combines TRBV27 with TRBJ1-6; 8 positions agree with TRBD1. The CDR3 runs to 14 residues. V lost 8 bases and J lost 9; bases outside the gene matches: 9. Germline V gene lookup returns CDR1 MNHEY and CDR2 SMNVEV (reference sequence). The CDR3 region is CASRRGGQGSPLHF. The DNA for the CDR3 is TGTGCCAGCCGCCGGGGAGGACAGGGTTCACCCCTCCACTTT.

The chain uses TRBV20-1 and TRBJ2-3; D ambiguous. Trimming cost V 3 bases and J 6 bases, with 10 bases left between them. From germline, CDR1 is DFQATT and CDR2 SNEGSKA (reference sequence). The CDR3 runs 12 residues. CDR3 bases: TGCAGTGCTAGTCCCGCGTCTGATACGCAGTATTTT. The encoded protein is CSASPASDTQYF.

The chain is built from TRBV5-4 and TRBJ2-2; 10 bases map to TRBD1. V lost 4 bases to trimming and J lost 4 bases; unmatched junction nucleotides: 4. Germline V gene data show CDR1 as SGHNT and CDR2 as YYREEE (reference sequence). There are 15 residues in the CDR3. CDR3 amino acids: CASSPRTGGTGELFF. DNA of the CDR3: TGTGCCAGCAGCCCCAGGACAGGGGGCACCGGGGAGCTGTTTTTT.

Turning to this clone: Other nucleotide sequences from this sample produce the same CDR3. The J gene is TRBJ1-2, the V gene TRBV30, with D maybe TRBD1 (6 bases). From germline, CDR1 is GTSNPN and CDR2 SVGIG (reference sequence). The CDR3 is 14 amino acids. V lost 0 bases and J 2 bases, leaving 10 bases between the germline ends. The CDR3 nucleotides read TGTGCCTGGAGTGTACAGGGCAGCAACTATGGCTACACCTTC. Translating gives CAWSVQGSNYGYTF. Filled out from reference TRBV30 and TRBJ1-2, the complete variable domain reads SQTIHQWPATLVQPVGSPLSLECTVEGTSNPNLYWYRQAAGRGLQLLFYSVGIGQISSEVPQNLSASRPQDRQFILSSKKLLLSDSGFYLCAWSVQGSNYGYTFGSGTRLTVV.

This chain joins TRBV18 and TRBJ2-6; 7 bases map to TRBD1. This CDR3 is built from 18 residues. V was clipped by 5 bases and J by 0 bases; unmatched bases: 10. CDR1 and CDR2 from the germline V gene are KGHSH and LQKENI. The CDR3 reads CASSATRQGPSGANVLTF. The CDR3 nucleotides are TGTGCCAGCTCAGCGACTCGACAGGGTCCCTCTGGGGCCAACGTCCTGACTTTC.

V usage is TRBV24-1 and J usage is TRBJ1-1, with 8 bases identical to TRBD1. The V gene end was trimmed by 3 bases and the J gene end by 9 bases; junction bases not matched to a gene: 8. Germline V CDR1 and CDR2: KGHDR, SFDVKD. The CDR3 has 14 amino acids. The CDR3 bases are TGTGCCACCAGTGATCGACAGGGGATATTTAAAGCTTTCTTT. Translating it yields CATSDRQGIFKAFF.

The rearrangement uses TRBV20-1 and TRBJ2-7; TRBD2 agrees at 9 bases. Germline V lookup: CDR1 DFQATT, CDR2 SNEGSKA (reference sequence). Trimming took 3 bases from V and 7 from J; bases not matched to a gene: 13. CDR3 length: 15 residues. The DNA of the CDR3 is TGCAGTGCTAGTACGACTAGCGGAGGCTCGGGGGAGCAGTACTTC. The encoded protein is CSASTTSGGSGEQYF.

The rearrangement joins TRBV18 to TRBJ2-5; 11 bases line up with TRBD2. Trimming cost V 2 bases and J 5 bases; bases outside gene matches: 7. This CDR3 is built from 16 residues. Germline V CDR1 and CDR2: KGHSH, LQKENI. CDR3 in DNA: TGTGCCAGCTCACCAAGGCCTAGCGGGGGGAGTGAGACCCAGTACTTC. Amino acids: CASSPRPSGGSETQYF. The full variable domain, with the rest looked up from reference TRBV18 and TRBJ2-5, is NAGVMQNPRHLVRRRGQEARLRCSPMKGHSHVYWYRQLPEEGLKFMVYLQKENIIDESGMPKERFSAEFPKEGPSILRIQQVVRGDSAAYFCASSPRPSGGSETQYFGPGTRLLVL.

In DNA, the CDR3 is TGCAGCGTTGAAGGCCAGGGTGGTACCGAGCAGTACTTC. Residues: CSVEGQGGTEQYF. V usage is TRBV29-1 and J usage is TRBJ2-7; weak D call: TRBD1 (5 bases). Germline loops: CDR1 SQVTM, CDR2 ANQGSEA. Trimming stripped 1 base from V and 6 bases from J, with 13 bases between. The CDR3 consists of 13 residues.

The chain uses TRBV11-3 and TRBJ2-2, with D perhaps matching TRBD2 (6 bases). Trimming removed 1 base from V and 4 bases from J, with 10 bases in between. Germline V gene lookup returns CDR1 SGHNT and CDR2 YENEEA. The CDR3 is 15 amino acids. The CDR3 sequence: CASSLVGGSTGELFF. The CDR3 DNA reads TGTGCCAGCAGCTTAGTTGGGGGGTCCACCGGGGAGCTGTTTTTT.

The V call is TRBV6-5, the J call TRBJ1-1; tentative D call: TRBD1 (6 bases). V gave up 2 bases and J gave up 4 bases, with 11 bases separating them. The length of the CDR3 is 14 residues. The germline V gene encodes CDR1 MNHEY and CDR2 SVGAGI. The CDR3 DNA reads as TGTGCCAGCAGTTACGGGGGCTCGGGCACTGAAGCTTTCTTT. Its translation: CASSYGGSGTEAFF.

The chain uses TRBV5-1 and TRBJ2-5; 7 bases align to TRBD2. Germline CDR1 reads SGHRS; CDR2 reads YFSETQ. J lost 6 bases, V lost 2 bases, and 10 bases had no gene match. The CDR3 runs to 15 residues. Here the CDR3 reads CASSFYLGGEKTQYF. The CDR3 DNA follows: TGCGCCAGCAGCTTTTACCTTGGGGGGGAGAAGACCCAGTACTTC.

As concerns this clone: Other DNA sequences of this sample code for an identical CDR3. The rearrangement uses TRBV27 and TRBJ2-7; 8 bases line up with TRBD1. This CDR3 region has 14 residues. The V gene's germline CDR1 is MNHEY and CDR2 SMNVEV (reference sequence). V lost 3 bases and J lost 2; bases outside the gene matches: 3. This chain's CDR3 is CASSFDRGTYEQYF. The CDR3 DNA reads as TGTGCCAGCAGTTTTGACAGGGGAACCTACGAGCAGTACTTC.

The gene calls are TRBV13 and TRBJ2-7, with a possible D match to TRBD1 (5 bases). This CDR3 has 13 residues. Trimming took off 2 bases at V and 4 bases at J, with 9 bases between the two ends. Per the germline V gene, CDR1 is PRHDT and CDR2 is FYEKMQ (reference sequence). The CDR3 is CASSLTGIYEQYF. CDR3 nucleotides: TGTGCCAGCAGCTTAACAGGAATTTACGAGCAGTACTTC.

The chain joins TRBV6-1 to TRBJ2-3, with D uncertain. The V gene lost 3 bases and the J gene lost 11 bases, with 15 bases spanning the gap. CDR1 and CDR2 (germline): MNHNS, SASEGT. CDR3 length equals 13 residues. The CDR3, as DNA: TGTGCCAGCAGTGAGGGTCTGTCAGGTAGGCAGTATTTT. Protein: CASSEGLSGRQYF.

J is TRBJ1-4 and V is TRBV5-5; TRBD1 matches at 10 bases. The CDR3 consists of 16 residues. CDR1 and CDR2 (germline): SGHKS, YYEKEE (reference sequence). J gave up 1 base and V 4 bases, and 4 bases lay outside the gene matches. CDR3 region: CASSHWTGGTNEKLFF. In DNA, the CDR3 is TGTGCCAGCAGCCACTGGACAGGGGGAACTAATGAAAAACTGTTTTTT.

This clone was detected only once. V and J are TRBV5-1 and TRBJ2-7, with 7 bases that match TRBD2. The germline V gene encodes CDR1 SGHRS and CDR2 YFSETQ. This CDR3 is built from 15 residues. V was clipped by 0 bases and J by 1 base; unmatched bases: 4. CDR3 protein: CASSLVAGRSYEQYF. The CDR3 region has the DNA TGCGCCAGCAGCTTGGTCGCCGGGAGGTCCTACGAGCAGTACTTC.

The chain joins TRBV18 to TRBJ1-3; 10 bases agree with TRBD1. This CDR3 is 21 amino acids long. V shed 1 base, J shed 0 bases, and the junction held 15 bases outside the gene matches. In germline, CDR1 is KGHSH, CDR2 LQKENI. CDR3 DNA sequence: TGTGCCAGCTCACCACTAGGACAGGGGGGCCTGAACCTTCGCTCTGGAAACACCATATATTTT. Protein: CASSPLGQGGLNLRSGNTIYF. The full variable domain, rest sourced from reference TRBV18 and TRBJ1-3, is NAGVMQNPRHLVRRRGQEARLRCSPMKGHSHVYWYRQLPEEGLKFMVYLQKENIIDESGMPKERFSAEFPKEGPSILRIQQVVRGDSAAYFCASSPLGQGGLNLRSGNTIYFGEGSWLTVV.

The genes are TRBV19 and TRBJ2-1; the D gene is possibly TRBD2 (5 bases). The ends were cut back, 1 base at V and 0 bases at J, with 7 bases in the middle. Germline CDR1 reads LNHDA; CDR2 reads SQIVND (reference sequence). The CDR3 runs 15 residues. CDR3 protein: CASSIVTSSYNEQFF. CDR3 nucleotide sequence: TGTGCCAGTAGTATAGTTACTAGCTCCTACAATGAGCAGTTCTTC.

The chain links TRBV30 to TRBJ1-5; no firm D call. Germline-derived CDR1 and CDR2 are GTSNPN and SVGIG (reference sequence). CDR3 length: 16 residues. V dropped 2 bases and J dropped 1 base, with 15 bases sitting between them. CDR3 coding DNA: TGTGCCTGGAGTCCTCCAGGTGGGGAGAGCAATCAGCCCCAGCATTTT. Translation gives CAWSPPGGESNQPQHF.

The chain combines TRBV6-5 with TRBJ2-7; 10 bases are a match to TRBD1. This CDR3 has 15 residues. V was clipped by 2 bases and J by 4 bases; unmatched bases: 5. Per the germline V gene, CDR1 is MNHEY and CDR2 is SVGAGI. CDR3 coding DNA: TGTGCCAGCAGTTACACCTGGACAGGGGGATACGAGCAGTACTTC. Translation: CASSYTWTGGYEQYF.

CDR3 amino acids: CASTLAGWVTGELFF. CDR3 DNA sequence: TGTGCCAGCACCCTAGCGGGATGGGTTACCGGGGAGCTGTTTTTT. The V call is TRBV7-3, the J call TRBJ2-2, with 9 bases lining up with TRBD2. The CDR3 covers 15 residues. The trim removed 7 bases at V and 5 bases at J, leaving 8 bases unmatched. Looked up from germline, CDR1 is SGHTA and CDR2 is FQGTGA.

V is TRBV5-4 and J is TRBJ2-1; TRBD2 aligns across 10 bases. This CDR3 region has 18 residues. CDR1 is SGHNT and CDR2 is YYREEE in the germline V gene (reference sequence). J gave up 8 bases and V 0 bases, and 14 bases lay outside the gene matches. The CDR3 DNA sequence: TGTGCCAGCAGCTTGGGTAGATTACTAGCGGGAAGGGCAGATGAGCAGTTCTTC. Its translation is CASSLGRLLAGRADEQFF.

This sequence joins TRBV6-5 and TRBJ2-5; TRBD2 matches at 9 bases. Germline V gives CDR1 MNHEY, CDR2 SVGAGI. The V segment lost 2 bases and the J segment 7 bases; nucleotides outside the gene matches: 8. The CDR3 sequence is 15 residues long. In DNA form, the CDR3 reads TGTGCCAGCAGTTACATAGGCGGGGGGGCAGGGACCCAGTACTTC. Amino acids: CASSYIGGGAGTQYF.

The chain couples TRBV12-3 or TRBV12-4 to TRBJ2-7; no firm D call. CDR3 length: 13 residues. The V end lost 1 base, the J end lost 2 bases, and 6 bases lay between the germline ends. DNA for the CDR3: TGTGCCAGCAGTTTAGACCAGGCCTACGAGCAGTACTTC. It codes for CASSLDQAYEQYF.

This clone was counted only a few times. The junction departs from the called germline gene at one end, perhaps through a read error. Other DNA sequences in this specimen translate into the identical CDR3. The genes are TRBV6-1 and TRBJ2-5; 8 bases line up with TRBD2. The CDR3 runs to 16 residues. CDR1 MNHNS and CDR2 SASEGT come from the germline V gene. The CDR3 here is CARSDAGRGAGETQYF. CDR3 nucleotides: TGTGCCCGCAGTGACGCGGGGCGGGGGGCGGGGGAGACCCAGTACTTC.

The chain joins TRBV5-4 to TRBJ2-1; 11 nucleotides agree with TRBD1. The CDR3 is made up of 19 amino acids. In germline, CDR1 is SGHNT, CDR2 YYREEE (reference sequence). V dropped 4 bases and J dropped 0; count of bases not matched to a gene: 12. The CDR3 nucleotides read TGTGCCAGCAGCCTCACGGGACAGGGGGGACTGGGCTCCTACAATGAGCAGTTCTTC. Translating gives CASSLTGQGGLGSYNEQFF.